This TCR beta chain was sequenced during a study of blood T cell repertoires in COVID-19. This CDR3 is 15 amino acids long. Germline lookup yields CDR1 MNHEY and CDR2 SMNVEV (reference sequence). Trimming shortened V by 5 bases and J by 4 bases, and 17 bases separated the two germline ends. TCRdb keeps only in-frame clones here, not all; method: immunoSEQ multiplex PCR. The sample consists of some 270,000 clones, around 90% of them appearing once. The clonotype was recovered from a middle-aged man who had been exposed to COVID-19. Sequencing was performed on PBMCs or T cells enriched from blood (not recorded which). This chain joins TRBV27 and TRBJ1-2; no clear D gene. Here the CDR3 reads CASSPSPGSGYGYTF. DNA for the CDR3: TGTGCCAGCAGTCCCAGTCCGGGGAGCGGCTATGGCTACACCTTC.